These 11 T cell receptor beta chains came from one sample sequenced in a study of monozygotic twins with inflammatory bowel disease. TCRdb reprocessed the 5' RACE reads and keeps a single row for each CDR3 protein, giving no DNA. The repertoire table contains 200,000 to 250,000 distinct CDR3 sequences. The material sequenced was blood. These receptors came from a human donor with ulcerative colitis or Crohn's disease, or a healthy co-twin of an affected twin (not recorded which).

The CDR3 is CATSRRTNEKLFF. The rearrangement links TRBV6-2 or TRBV6-3 to TRBJ1-4; the TRBD1 assignment by TCRdb is unverifiable without DNA. Germline CDR1 MNHEY, CDR2 SVGEGT. The CDR3 spans 13 residues.

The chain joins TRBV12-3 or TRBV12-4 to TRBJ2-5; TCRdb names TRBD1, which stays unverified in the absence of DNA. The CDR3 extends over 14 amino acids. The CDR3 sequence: CASSSSQGQETQYF.

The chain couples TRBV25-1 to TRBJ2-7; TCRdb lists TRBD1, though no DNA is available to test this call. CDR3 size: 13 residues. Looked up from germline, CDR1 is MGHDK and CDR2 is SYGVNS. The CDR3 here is CASSEHGGLEQYF.

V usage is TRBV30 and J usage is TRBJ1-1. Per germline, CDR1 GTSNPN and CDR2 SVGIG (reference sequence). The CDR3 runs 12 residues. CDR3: CAWSARKGEAFF.

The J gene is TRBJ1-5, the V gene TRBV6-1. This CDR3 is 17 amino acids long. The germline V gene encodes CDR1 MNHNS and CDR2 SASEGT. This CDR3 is CASSRGTAGGSNQPQHF.

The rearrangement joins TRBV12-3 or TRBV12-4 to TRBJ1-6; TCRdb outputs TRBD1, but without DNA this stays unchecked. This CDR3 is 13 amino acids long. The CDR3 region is CASSLGGNSPLHF.

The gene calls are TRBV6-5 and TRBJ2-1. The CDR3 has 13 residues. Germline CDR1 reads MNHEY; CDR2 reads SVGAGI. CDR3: CASTSLDSYEQFF.

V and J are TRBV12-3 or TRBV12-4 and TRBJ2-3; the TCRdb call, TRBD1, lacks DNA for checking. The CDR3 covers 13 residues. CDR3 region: CASSTTRVNTQYF.

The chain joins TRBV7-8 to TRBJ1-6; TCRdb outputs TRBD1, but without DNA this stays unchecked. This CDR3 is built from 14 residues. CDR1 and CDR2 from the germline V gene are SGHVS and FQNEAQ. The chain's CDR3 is CASSAGQLNSPLHF.

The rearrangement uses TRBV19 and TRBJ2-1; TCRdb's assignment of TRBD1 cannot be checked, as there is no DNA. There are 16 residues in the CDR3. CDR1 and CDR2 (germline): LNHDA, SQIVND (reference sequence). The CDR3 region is CASNNRTVWPLNEQFF. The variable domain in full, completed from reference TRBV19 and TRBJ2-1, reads DGGITQSPKYLFRKEGQNVTLSCEQNLNHDAMYWYRQDPGQGLRLIYYSQIVNDFQKGDIAEGYSVSREKKESFPLTVTSAQKNPTAFYLCASNNRTVWPLNEQFFGPGTRLTVL.

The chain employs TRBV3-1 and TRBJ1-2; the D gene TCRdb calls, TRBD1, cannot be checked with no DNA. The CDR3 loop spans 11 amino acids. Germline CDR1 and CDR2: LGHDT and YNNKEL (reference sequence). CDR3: CASGWTGGYTF.